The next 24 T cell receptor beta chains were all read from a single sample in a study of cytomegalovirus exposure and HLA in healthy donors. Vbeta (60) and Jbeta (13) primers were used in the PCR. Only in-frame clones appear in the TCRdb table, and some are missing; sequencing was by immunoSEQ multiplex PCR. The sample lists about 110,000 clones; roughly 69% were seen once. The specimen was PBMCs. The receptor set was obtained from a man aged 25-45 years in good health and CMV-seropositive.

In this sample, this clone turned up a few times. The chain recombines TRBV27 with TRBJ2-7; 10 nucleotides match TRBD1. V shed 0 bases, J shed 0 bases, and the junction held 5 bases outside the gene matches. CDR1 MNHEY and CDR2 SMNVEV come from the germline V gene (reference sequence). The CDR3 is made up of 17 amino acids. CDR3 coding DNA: TGTGCCAGCAGTTTATCGCCGGGACAGGGGAGCTCCTACGAGCAGTACTTC. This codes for CASSLSPGQGSSYEQYF.

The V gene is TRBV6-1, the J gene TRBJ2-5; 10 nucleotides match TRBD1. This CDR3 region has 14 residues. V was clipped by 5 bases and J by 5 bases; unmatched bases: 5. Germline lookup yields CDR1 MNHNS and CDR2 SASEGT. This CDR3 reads CASSPGTGVETQYF. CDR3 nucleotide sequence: TGTGCCAGCAGTCCCGGGACAGGGGTTGAGACCCAGTACTTC.

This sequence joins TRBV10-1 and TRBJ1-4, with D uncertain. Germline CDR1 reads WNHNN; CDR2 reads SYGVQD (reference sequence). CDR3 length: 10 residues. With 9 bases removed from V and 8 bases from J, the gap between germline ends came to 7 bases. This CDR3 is CASQQEKLFF. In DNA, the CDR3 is TGCGCCAGTCAACAGGAAAAACTGTTTTTT.

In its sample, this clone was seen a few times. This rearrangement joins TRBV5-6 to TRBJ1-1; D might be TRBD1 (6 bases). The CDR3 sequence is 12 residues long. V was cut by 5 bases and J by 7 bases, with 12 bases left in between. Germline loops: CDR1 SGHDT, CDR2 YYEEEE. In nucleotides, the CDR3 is TGTGCCAGCAGTTCCGGGACACTTGAAGCTTTCTTT. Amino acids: CASSSGTLEAFF.

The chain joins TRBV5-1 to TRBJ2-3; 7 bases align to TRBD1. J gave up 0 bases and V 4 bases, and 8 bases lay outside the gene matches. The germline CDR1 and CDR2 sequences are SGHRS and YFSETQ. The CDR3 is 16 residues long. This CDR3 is CASSPQGPPSTDTQYF. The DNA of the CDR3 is TGCGCCAGCAGCCCACAGGGGCCTCCTAGCACAGATACGCAGTATTTT. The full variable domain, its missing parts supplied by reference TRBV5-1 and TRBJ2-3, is KAGVTQTPRYLIKTRGQQVTLSCSPISGHRSVSWYQQTPGQGLQFLFEYFSETQRNKGNFPGRFSGRQFSNSRSEMNVSTLELGDSALYLCASSPQGPPSTDTQYFGPGTRLTVL.

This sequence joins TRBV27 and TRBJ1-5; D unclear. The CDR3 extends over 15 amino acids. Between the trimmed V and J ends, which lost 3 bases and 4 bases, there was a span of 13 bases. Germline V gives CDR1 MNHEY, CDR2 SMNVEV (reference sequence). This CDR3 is CASSFDGFGNQPQHF. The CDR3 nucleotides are TGTGCCAGCAGTTTTGACGGGTTCGGAAATCAGCCCCAGCATTTT.

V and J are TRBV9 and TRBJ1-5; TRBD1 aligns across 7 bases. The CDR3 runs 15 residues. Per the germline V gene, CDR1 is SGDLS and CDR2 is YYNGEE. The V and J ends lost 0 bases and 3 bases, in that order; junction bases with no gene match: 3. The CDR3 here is CASSVAGQANQPQHF. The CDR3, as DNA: TGTGCCAGCAGCGTAGCTGGACAGGCCAATCAGCCCCAGCATTTT.

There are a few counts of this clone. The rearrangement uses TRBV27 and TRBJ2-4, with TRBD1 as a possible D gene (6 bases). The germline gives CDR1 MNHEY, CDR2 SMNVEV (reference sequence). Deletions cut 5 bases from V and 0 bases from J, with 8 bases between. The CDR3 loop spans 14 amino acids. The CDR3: CASSVRGAKNIQYF. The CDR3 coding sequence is TGTGCCAGCAGTGTCAGGGGAGCCAAAAACATTCAGTACTTC.

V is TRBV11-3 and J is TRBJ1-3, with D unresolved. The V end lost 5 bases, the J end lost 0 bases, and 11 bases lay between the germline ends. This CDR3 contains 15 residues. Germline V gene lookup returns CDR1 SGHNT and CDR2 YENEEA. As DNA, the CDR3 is TGTGCCAGCAGCCCGCGGGCCCTCTCTGGAAACACCATATATTTT. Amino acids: CASSPRALSGNTIYF.

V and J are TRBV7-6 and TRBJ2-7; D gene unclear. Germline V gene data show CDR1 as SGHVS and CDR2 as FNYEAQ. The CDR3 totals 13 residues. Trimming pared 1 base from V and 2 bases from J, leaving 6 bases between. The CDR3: CASSLGRAYEQYF. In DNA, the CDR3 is TGTGCCAGCAGCTTAGGACGGGCCTACGAGCAGTACTTC.

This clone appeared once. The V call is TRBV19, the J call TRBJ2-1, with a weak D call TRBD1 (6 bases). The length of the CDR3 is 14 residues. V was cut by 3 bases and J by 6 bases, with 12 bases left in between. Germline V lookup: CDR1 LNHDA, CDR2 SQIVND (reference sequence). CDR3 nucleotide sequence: TGTGCCAGTAGTATCGTCGAAGGGGGCAATGAGCAGTTCTTC. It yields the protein CASSIVEGGNEQFF. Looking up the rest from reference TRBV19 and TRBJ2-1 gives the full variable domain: DGGITQSPKYLFRKEGQNVTLSCEQNLNHDAMYWYRQDPGQGLRLIYYSQIVNDFQKGDIAEGYSVSREKKESFPLTVTSAQKNPTAFYLCASSIVEGGNEQFFGPGTRLTVL.

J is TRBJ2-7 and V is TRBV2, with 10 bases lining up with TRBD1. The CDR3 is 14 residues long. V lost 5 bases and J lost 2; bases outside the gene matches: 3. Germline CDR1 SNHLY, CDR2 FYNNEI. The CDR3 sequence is CASSSGQGPYEQYF. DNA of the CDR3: TGTGCCAGCAGTTCGGGACAGGGGCCCTACGAGCAGTACTTC.

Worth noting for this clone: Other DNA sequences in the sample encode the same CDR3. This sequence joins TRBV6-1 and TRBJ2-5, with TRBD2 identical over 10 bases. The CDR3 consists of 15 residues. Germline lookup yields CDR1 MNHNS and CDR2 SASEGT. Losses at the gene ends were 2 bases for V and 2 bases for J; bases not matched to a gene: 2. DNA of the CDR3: TGTGCCAGCAGTGAATTAGCGGGGGGACAAGAGACCCAGTACTTC. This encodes CASSELAGGQETQYF.

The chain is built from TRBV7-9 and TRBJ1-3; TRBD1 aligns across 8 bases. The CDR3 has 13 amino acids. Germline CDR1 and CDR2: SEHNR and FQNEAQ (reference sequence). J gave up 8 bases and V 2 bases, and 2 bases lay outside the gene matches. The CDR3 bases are TGTGCCAGCAGCTTACAGGGGGCGGACACCATATATTTT. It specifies CASSLQGADTIYF.

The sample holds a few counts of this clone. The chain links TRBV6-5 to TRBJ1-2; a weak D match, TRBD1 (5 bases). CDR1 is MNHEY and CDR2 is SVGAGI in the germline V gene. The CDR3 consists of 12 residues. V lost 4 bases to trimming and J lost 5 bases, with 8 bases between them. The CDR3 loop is CASSLSGYGYTF. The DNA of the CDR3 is TGTGCCAGCAGTTTATCAGGGTATGGCTACACCTTC.

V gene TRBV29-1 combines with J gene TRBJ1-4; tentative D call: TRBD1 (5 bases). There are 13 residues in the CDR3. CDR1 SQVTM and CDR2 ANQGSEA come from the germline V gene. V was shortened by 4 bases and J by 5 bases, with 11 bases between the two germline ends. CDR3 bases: TGCAGCGTTGCTCAGGGATACAATGAAAAACTGTTTTTT. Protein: CSVAQGYNEKLFF.

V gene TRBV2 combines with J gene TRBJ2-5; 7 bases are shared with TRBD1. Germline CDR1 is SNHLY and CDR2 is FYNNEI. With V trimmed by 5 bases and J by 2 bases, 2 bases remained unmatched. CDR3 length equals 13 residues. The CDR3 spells CASSLGQQETQYF. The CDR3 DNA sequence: TGTGCCAGCAGTTTGGGACAGCAAGAGACCCAGTACTTC.

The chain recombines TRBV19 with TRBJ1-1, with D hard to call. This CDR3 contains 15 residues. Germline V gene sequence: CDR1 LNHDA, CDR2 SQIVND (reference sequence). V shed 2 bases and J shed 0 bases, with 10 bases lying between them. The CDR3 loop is CASSIPRELNTEAFF. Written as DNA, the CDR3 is TGTGCCAGTAGTATACCACGCGAACTGAACACTGAAGCTTTCTTT.

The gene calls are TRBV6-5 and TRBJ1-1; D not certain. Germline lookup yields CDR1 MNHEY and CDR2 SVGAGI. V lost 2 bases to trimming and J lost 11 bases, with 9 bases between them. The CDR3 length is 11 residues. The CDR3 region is CASSYGQDAFF. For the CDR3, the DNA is TGTGCCAGCAGTTACGGGCAGGATGCTTTCTTT.

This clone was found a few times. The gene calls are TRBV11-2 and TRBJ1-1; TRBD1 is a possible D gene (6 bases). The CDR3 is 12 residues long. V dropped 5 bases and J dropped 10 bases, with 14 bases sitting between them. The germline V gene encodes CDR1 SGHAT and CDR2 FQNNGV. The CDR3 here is CASSVRGAGAFF. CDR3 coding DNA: TGTGCCAGCAGCGTACGGGGGGCTGGAGCTTTCTTT.

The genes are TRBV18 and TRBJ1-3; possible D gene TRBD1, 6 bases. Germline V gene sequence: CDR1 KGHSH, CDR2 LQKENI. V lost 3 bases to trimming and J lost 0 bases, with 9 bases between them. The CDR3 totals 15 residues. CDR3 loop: CASSPTGDSGNTIYF. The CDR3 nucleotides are TGTGCCAGCTCACCGACAGGTGACTCTGGAAACACCATATATTTT.

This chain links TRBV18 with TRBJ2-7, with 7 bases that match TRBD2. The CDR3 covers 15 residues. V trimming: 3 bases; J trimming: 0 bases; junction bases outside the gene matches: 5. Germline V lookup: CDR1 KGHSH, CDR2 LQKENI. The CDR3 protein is CASSPGGGSSYEQYF. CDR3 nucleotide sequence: TGTGCCAGCTCACCTGGGGGGGGGAGCTCCTACGAGCAGTACTTC.

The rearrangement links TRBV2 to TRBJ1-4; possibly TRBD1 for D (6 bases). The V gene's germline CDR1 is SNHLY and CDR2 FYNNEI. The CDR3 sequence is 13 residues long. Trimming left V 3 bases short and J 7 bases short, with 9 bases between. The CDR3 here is CASSDGTPEKLFF. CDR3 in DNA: TGTGCCAGCAGTGATGGGACACCTGAAAAACTGTTTTTT. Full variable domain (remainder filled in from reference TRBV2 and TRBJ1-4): EPEVTQTPSHQVTQMGQEVILRCVPISNHLYFYWYRQILGQKVEFLVSFYNNEISEKSEIFDDQFSVERPDGSNFTLKIRSTKLEDSAMYFCASSDGTPEKLFFGSGTQLSVL.

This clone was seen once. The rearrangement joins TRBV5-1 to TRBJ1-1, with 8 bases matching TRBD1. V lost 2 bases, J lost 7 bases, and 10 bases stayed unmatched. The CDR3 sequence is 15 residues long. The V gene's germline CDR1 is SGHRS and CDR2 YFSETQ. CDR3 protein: CASSLQGGGEYEAFF. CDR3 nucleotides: TGCGCCAGCAGCTTACAGGGGGGGGGTGAGTATGAAGCTTTCTTT.